This TCR beta chain comes out of a study of regulatory T cells in long-lasting Graves disease. To make TCR beta libraries, researchers used iRepertoire HTBI primers and Arm-PCR of CDR3 regions. In TCRdb, the multiplex PCR reads were re-called with MiXCR into one record per CDR3 protein. This sample carries hundreds of thousands of distinct CDR3 sequences, approximately 13% of them seen once, and the ten largest clones take under 10%. This CDR3 has 14 amino acids. V gave up 3 bases and J gave up 2 bases, with 9 bases separating them. Time point meaning: newly diagnosed GD, antithyroid drugs for less than 3 months. RNA from PBMCs was the source of the TCR library. This clonotype was detected many times. The same sample was also used in a study of T cells in Graves' hyperthyroidism and ophthalmopathy.

The sample here was peripheral blood mononuclear cells (PBMCs), taken at new diagnosis, from a patient treated with antithyroid drugs. The chain carries TRBV12-3 or TRBV12-4 and TRBJ2-3, with unresolved D. The receptor comes from a man under 40 with Graves disease. CDR3 region: CASSLDGNTDTQYF. The CDR3 region has the DNA TGTGCCAGCAGTTTGGACGGAAACACAGATACGCAGTATTTT.